The source of this T cell receptor beta chain is a study of CD8 T cell repertoires and HIV-1 epitope variants. To note about this clone: The antigen remains unidentified.

Survey-depth immunoSEQ sequencing covered TCR beta CDR3 regions. Method: immunoSEQ multiplex PCR; TCRdb's copy keeps in-frame clones and lacks some. The sample has thousands of clones; about 63% are singletons. CDR1 and CDR2 from the germline V gene are SGDLS and YYNGEE. The V gene lost 0 bases and the J gene lost 3 bases, with 9 bases spanning the gap. The CDR3 is 15 residues long. The sample consisted of cultured CD8+ T cells derived from PBMCs. The clonotype originates from a male donor with HIV. The chain recombines TRBV9 with TRBJ2-2; D is unclear. CDR3 DNA sequence: TGTGCCAGCAGCGTAGAACCGCGCTACACCGGGGAGCTGTTTTTT. Its protein is CASSVEPRYTGELFF.